Sequencing of this T cell receptor (beta chain) was carried out in a study of T cell responses to AZD1222 COVID-19 vaccine (dated by TCRdb to the early 2020s). General notes on the study: AZD1222 recipients given second doses at about 4 weeks or at about 12 weeks were pooled, since spike-specific TCR depth and breadth were not found to differ between the two schedules. TCR sequencing was performed for 230 to 250 trial participants, of whom about 200 were given two doses of AZD1222 and around 26 were given two doses of MenACWY control vaccine. Trial participants were enrolled by age into subgroups of 18-55, 56-69 and 70-plus years, and about 150, 27 and 61 TCR-sequenced participants, respectively, were included in these subgroups.

The CDR3 regions of human TCRbeta chains were subjected to immunosequencing. The authors' pipeline ran thus. TCRs in the repertoires were matched against a reference library of SARS-CoV-2-specific TCRs that had been generated with the MIRA antigen-specificity platform. Breadth was defined as the fraction of unique TCRs that were SARS-CoV-2-associated. Depth was defined as the fraction of total T cells that were SARS-CoV-2-associated. Using the MIRA data, each spike-specific TCR was mapped to the spike region that the TCR reacts to and placed in a CD4 or CD8 class. Log10-transformed breadth and depth values were compared by one-way ANOVA with Sidak's multiple comparisons tests. The clones in this table, taken by TCRdb from immuneACCESS, are in-frame only. Not every clone is retained; where verified, under half of the shortfall comes from an unresolved V gene, and the cause of the rest is unknown. The V and J calls and clone size were taken over from that table, and D and trimming were inferred from the DNA. This sample comprises around 130,000 clones, approximately 93% of them detected only once. The leading ten clones occupy 0.91% of the sample.

A word on this clone: Its antigen has not been determined. Base qualities are not provided; no much larger clone lies one nucleotide away.

The intended sense of this specimen's time point label: baseline before first vaccination. Vaccinee samples came from UK trials COV001 and COV002, including a single-blind randomized controlled phase 2/3 trial of AZD1222 (ChAdOx1 nCoV-19) in healthy adults. Trial participant PBMC samples were collected at day 0 and day 28 after the second dose for TCRbeta chain sequencing. Between the V and J ends, shortened by 1 base and 8 bases respectively, the junction contains 12 bases. From cysteine to phenylalanine, the CDR3 is 14 amino acids long. The entry retains the CDR3 DNA only, 42 bases that are in frame from base 1. Sequences LGHDT (CDR1) and YNNKEL (CDR2) are obtained from the germline V gene (reference sequence). General findings and caveats noted by the study authors: Because no samples from the day 14 peak response were available, repertoires could be characterized only after the peak T cell response. Participants were mostly white British and included more females than males, and it was suggested by the authors that clonal diversity may have been underestimated. In the small 56-69-year group, the increase in depth fell short of significance, most likely because of low power. Only five to seven AZD1222 recipients were SARS-CoV-2 seropositive at baseline, limiting conclusions about previously exposed vaccinees. The whole spike protein was spanned by vaccine-associated CD4 TCRs, and dominant responses were seen in regions 160-218 and 743-854. Reportedly, close to half of the unique spike-specific TCRs recognized epitopes lying outside the regions that are mutated in the B.1.351 and B.1.1.7 variants. After two AZD1222 doses, spike-specific TCR breadth and depth were significantly higher than at day 0 and than in MenACWY recipients.

This sample comprised peripheral blood, obtained on day 0 of AZD1222 vaccination. The sequence derives from an adult in good health. This receptor chain uses TRBV3-1 (or the pseudogene TRBV3-2) and TRBJ1-3, with the D gene too uncertain to name. The CDR3 reads as follows: CASSQVSGADTIYF. The sequenced DNA is TGTGCCAGCAGCCAAGTATCAGGAGCAGACACCATATATTTT.